This is a list of T cell receptor beta chains from one sample in a study of T cell repertoires and leukemia-associated antigens. One entry per CDR3 protein results from TCRdb running MiXCR on the 5' RACE reads. The sample yields 11,000 to 15,000 distinct CDR3 sequences, over 30% seen once. For these receptors, no antigen is known. The sample taken for sequencing was CD3+ T cells sorted from blood and cultured. The receptor source for this set is a female donor in good health. Both conserved end residues are part of each CDR3. The order of the fields is CDR3 length, V gene, J gene, clone size, CDR3 protein. Rows may omit the clone size; those that give it use once, few, many or a size class.

length: 11
V: TRBV7-2
J: TRBJ2-1
size: many
CDR3: CASSLGWEQFF

length: 13
V: TRBV7-2
J: TRBJ2-1
size: few
CDR3: CASSLDGVIEQFF

length: 14
V: TRBV5-1
J: TRBJ1-1
size: NA
CDR3: CARSLKGMNTEAFF

length: 14
V: TRBV18
J: TRBJ2-2
size: many
CDR3: CASSRGQKYGELFF

length: 15
V: TRBV20-1
J: TRBJ2-2
size: NA
CDR3: CSASFGGTDTGELFF

length: 16
V: TRBV20-1
J: TRBJ2-3
size: many
CDR3: CSARHVGVGSTDTQYF

length: 14
V: TRBV20-1
J: TRBJ2-3
size: NA
CDR3: CSARPGATDNEQYF

length: 12
V: TRBV29-1
J: TRBJ2-5
size: medium-sized
CDR3: CSVVTGWETQYF

length: 16
V: TRBV4-3
J: TRBJ2-1
size: NA
CDR3: CASSQDWARAIHGQLF

length: 13
V: TRBV11-2
J: TRBJ1-5
size: NA
CDR3: CASSLASNQPRHF

length: 12
V: TRBV29-1
J: TRBJ2-1
size: NA
CDR3: CSADRGDHEQFF

length: 19
V: TRBV20-1
J: TRBJ2-6
size: NA
CDR3: CSAKGQGSIGGSGANVLTF

length: 13
V: TRBV12-3/TRBV12-4
J: TRBJ2-7
size: NA
CDR3: CASTTTGGLEQYF

length: 14
V: TRBV29-1
J: TRBJ2-7
size: medium-sized
CDR3: CSVDLGLGSYEQYF

length: 13
V: TRBV5-1
J: TRBJ1-1
size: NA
CDR3: CARSGRTSTEAFF

length: 17
V: TRBV28
J: TRBJ2-3
size: many
CDR3: CASSEAGGPLGTDTQYF

length: 14
V: TRBV5-1
J: TRBJ2-1
size: NA
CDR3: CASSLGPDRNEQFF

length: 14
V: TRBV27
J: TRBJ2-7
size: few
CDR3: CASTRAGVFYEQYF

length: 15
V: TRBV12-3/TRBV12-4
J: TRBJ2-5
size: NA
CDR3: CASSLAGRGKETQYF

length: 16
V: TRBV15
J: TRBJ2-7
size: many
CDR3: CATSREMAGAGYEQYF

length: 13
V: TRBV10-3
J: TRBJ2-5
size: NA
CDR3: CAIGDRRTETQYF

length: 21
V: TRBV12-3/TRBV12-4
J: TRBJ2-6
size: NA
CDR3: CASSLVMFLRGTSSGANVLTF

length: 16
V: TRBV4-3
J: TRBJ2-5
size: NA
CDR3: CASSQGELAGAEAQYF

length: 15
V: TRBV6-5
J: TRBJ2-2
size: NA
CDR3: CASSYGTGLDGELFF

length: 13
V: TRBV29-1
J: TRBJ1-1
size: medium-sized
CDR3: CSVRTGMGTEAFF

length: 15
V: TRBV20-1
J: TRBJ2-3
size: NA
CDR3: CSARDRGGPSDTQYF

length: 16
V: TRBV28
J: TRBJ2-5
size: many
CDR3: CASTGRSRQIQETQYF

length: 13
V: TRBV20-1
J: TRBJ2-3
size: NA
CDR3: CSAGGGGGDTQYF

length: 14
V: TRBV7-6
J: TRBJ2-7
size: NA
CDR3: CASSRIAGEGEQYF

length: 13
V: TRBV24-1
J: TRBJ2-7
size: many
CDR3: CATNKRDTYEQYF

length: 13
V: TRBV5-1
J: TRBJ1-1
size: once
CDR3: CASSLRQNTEAFF

length: 15
V: TRBV6-4
J: TRBJ2-6
size: NA
CDR3: CASSVVHSGANVLTF

length: 13
V: TRBV4-2
J: TRBJ1-2
size: NA
CDR3: CASSPSSNYGYTF

length: 14
V: TRBV20-1
J: TRBJ2-5
size: NA
CDR3: CSLAIAGDTQTQYF

length: 13
V: TRBV7-8
J: TRBJ2-1
size: NA
CDR3: CASSLRTYNEQFF

length: 17
V: TRBV14
J: TRBJ2-7
size: NA
CDR3: CASSQVGSGPAFREQYF

length: 17
V: TRBV13
J: TRBJ2-5
size: medium-sized
CDR3: CASSRSIRDPEEETQYF